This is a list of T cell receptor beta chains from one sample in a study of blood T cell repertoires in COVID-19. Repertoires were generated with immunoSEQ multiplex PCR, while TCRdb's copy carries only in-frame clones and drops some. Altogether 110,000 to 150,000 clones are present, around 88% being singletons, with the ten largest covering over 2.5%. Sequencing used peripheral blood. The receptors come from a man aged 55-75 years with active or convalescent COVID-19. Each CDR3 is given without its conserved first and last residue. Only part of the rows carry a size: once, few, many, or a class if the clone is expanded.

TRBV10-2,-,ASSETGTRHNEQF
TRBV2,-,ASRGEGNEQF
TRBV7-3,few,ASSLTLVGGTYEQY
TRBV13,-,ASSPAPLSGGYEQY
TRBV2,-,ASSEVASGSMYEQY
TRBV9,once,ASSVGSSGDYEQY
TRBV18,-,ASSYSTDTQY
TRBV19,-,ASSIRQFSGNTIY
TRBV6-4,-,ASSQGVGYEQY
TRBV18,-,ASSGRTGAGTDTQY
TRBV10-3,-,AISLQGLPRREAF
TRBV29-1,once,SVVGLAGGGLF
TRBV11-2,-,ASRGLTTDTQY
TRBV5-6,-,ASSREGVIWEQF
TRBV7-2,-,ASSLLEGANDQPQH
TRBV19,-,ASRSGTGDWGYT
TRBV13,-,ASSFRARLAGDEQF
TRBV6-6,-,ASSGGSGGQETQY
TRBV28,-,ASSSDRGSYNEQF
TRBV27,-,ASSLGLAGRTLQIRNEQF
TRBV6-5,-,ASRPGQGDYEQY
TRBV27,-,ASTLNHKGQGHYGYT
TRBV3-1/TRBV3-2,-,ASSLGEALGEQY
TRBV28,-,ASSFKGAENTGELF
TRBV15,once,ATSRDSTEAF
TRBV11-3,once,ASSLGLAGGQGIQY
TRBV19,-,ASSKRWTPLVINYGYT
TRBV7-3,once,ASSSWTSGGATDTQY
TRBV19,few,ASSKRNTEAF
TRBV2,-,ASDRQGISTDTQY
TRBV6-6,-,ASRPGTGGTEAF
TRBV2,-,ASSGLFTGTEAF
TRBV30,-,AWRENRDEQF
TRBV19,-,ASSPRQASGTQY
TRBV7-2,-,ASKRQRGWNEQF
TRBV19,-,ASSIRDRDFEQY
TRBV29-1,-,SAGTGSWKTQY
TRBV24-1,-,ATGRGSSYNEQF
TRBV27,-,ASSPGARGETQY
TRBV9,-,ASSTRQLGDGYT
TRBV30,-,AWSVGSGKNYGYT
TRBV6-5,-,ASSSHSGGDEKLF
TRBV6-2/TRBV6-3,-,ASSFALNGANEKLF
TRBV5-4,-,ASSRGQLEAF
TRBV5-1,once,ASSLDGNQPQH
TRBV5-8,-,ASSLVLTSDNEQF
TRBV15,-,ATSYNGQVNQPQH
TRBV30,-,AWSRGSQEAF
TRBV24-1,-,ATSDLGRGPSYEQY
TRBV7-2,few,ASSSDSLNQPQH
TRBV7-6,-,ASSLLPRTGAGNTIY
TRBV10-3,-,AISEGTGGIPDTQY
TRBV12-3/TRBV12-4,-,ASSPQVLSPLH
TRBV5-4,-,ASSLDRGGYT
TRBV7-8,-,ASSFEQGSNQPQH